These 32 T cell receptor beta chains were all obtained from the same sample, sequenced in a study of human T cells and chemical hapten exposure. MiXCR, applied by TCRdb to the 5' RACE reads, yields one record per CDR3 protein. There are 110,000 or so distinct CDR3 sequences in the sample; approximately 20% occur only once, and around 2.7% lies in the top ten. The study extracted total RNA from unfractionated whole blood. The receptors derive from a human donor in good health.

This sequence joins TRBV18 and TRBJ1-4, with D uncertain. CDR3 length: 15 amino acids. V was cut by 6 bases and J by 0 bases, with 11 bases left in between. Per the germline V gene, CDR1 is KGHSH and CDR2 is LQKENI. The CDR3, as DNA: TGTGCCAGCTCCCCGACATTTGCAACTAATGAAAAACTGTTTTTT. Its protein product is CASSPTFATNEKLFF.

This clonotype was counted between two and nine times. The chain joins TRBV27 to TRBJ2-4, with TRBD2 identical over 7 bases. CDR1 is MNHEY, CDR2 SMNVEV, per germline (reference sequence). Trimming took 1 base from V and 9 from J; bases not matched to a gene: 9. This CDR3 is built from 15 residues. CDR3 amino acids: CASSLLGGRIGIQYF. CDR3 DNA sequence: TGTGCCAGCAGTTTATTGGGCGGGAGAATAGGCATTCAGTACTTC.

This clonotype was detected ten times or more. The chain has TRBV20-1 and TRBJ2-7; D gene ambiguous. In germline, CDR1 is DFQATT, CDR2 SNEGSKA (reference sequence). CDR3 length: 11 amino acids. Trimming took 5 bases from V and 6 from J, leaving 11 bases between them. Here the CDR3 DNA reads TGCAGTGCTCCCGGAACCGTCGAGCAGTACTTC. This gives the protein CSAPGTVEQYF.

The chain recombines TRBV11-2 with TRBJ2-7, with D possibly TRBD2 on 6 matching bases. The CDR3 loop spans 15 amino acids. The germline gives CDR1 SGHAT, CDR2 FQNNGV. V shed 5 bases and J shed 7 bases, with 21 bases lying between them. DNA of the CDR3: TGTGCCAGCAGCAGCCCCCGGGACTCCCGTAGGGAGCAGTACTTC. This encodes CASSSPRDSRREQYF. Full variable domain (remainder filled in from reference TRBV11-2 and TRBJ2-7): EAGVAQSPRYKIIEKRQSVAFWCNPISGHATLYWYQQILGQGPKLLIQFQNNGVVDDSQLPKDRFSAERLKGVDSTLKIQPAKLEDSAVYLCASSSPRDSRREQYFGPGTRLTVT.

The CDR3 reads CASSLEADEQYF. The CDR3 coding sequence is TGTGCCAGCAGCTTAGAGGCTGACGAGCAGTACTTC. This chain joins TRBV7-8 and TRBJ2-7; D is ambiguous. V was clipped by 1 base and J by 5 bases, with 6 bases between them. Germline CDR1 and CDR2: SGHVS and FQNEAQ. The CDR3 spans 12 residues.

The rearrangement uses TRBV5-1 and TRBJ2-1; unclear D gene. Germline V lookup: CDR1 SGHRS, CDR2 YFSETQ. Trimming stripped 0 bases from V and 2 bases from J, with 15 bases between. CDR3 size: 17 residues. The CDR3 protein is CASSLAVRKLTYNEQFF. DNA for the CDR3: TGCGCCAGCAGCTTGGCCGTGCGGAAGCTCACCTACAATGAGCAGTTCTTC. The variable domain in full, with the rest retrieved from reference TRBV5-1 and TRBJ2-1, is KAGVTQTPRYLIKTRGQQVTLSCSPISGHRSVSWYQQTPGQGLQFLFEYFSETQRNKGNFPGRFSGRQFSNSRSEMNVSTLELGDSALYLCASSLAVRKLTYNEQFFGPGTRLTVL.

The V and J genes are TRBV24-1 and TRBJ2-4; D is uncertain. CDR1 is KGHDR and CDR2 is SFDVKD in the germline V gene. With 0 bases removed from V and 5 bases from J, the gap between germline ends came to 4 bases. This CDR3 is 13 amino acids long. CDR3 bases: TGTGCCACCAGTGATTTGCAGCAAAACATTCAGTACTTC. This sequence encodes CATSDLQQNIQYF.

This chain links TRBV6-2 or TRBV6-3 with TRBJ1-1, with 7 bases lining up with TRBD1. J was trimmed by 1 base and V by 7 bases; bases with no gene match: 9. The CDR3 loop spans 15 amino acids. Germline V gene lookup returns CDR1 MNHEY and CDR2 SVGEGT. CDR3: CASTLPRGQNTEAFF. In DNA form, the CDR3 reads TGTGCCAGCACCTTACCAAGGGGGCAGAACACTGAAGCTTTCTTT.

CDR3 in amino acids: CALVGPNTEAFF. The CDR3 DNA reads TGTGCCCTCGTTGGTCCGAACACTGAAGCTTTCTTT. The chain is built from TRBV28 and TRBJ1-1; no clear D gene. V was clipped by 11 bases and J by 1 base, with 11 bases between them. The CDR3 is 12 residues long. The germline V gene has CDR1 MDHEN and CDR2 SYDVKM. Full variable domain (missing parts from reference TRBV28 and TRBJ1-1): DVKVTQSSRYLVKRTGEKVFLECVQDMDHENMFWYRQDPGLGLRLIYFSYDVKMKEKGDIPEGYSVSREKKERFSLILESASTNQTSMYLCALVGPNTEAFFGQGTRLTVV.

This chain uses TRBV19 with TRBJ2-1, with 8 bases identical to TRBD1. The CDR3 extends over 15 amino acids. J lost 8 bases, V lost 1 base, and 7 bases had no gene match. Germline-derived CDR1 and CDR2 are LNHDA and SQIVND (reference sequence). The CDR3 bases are TGTGCCAGTAGTATAGCGCGGACAGGGCCGCATGAGCAGTTCTTC. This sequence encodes CASSIARTGPHEQFF.

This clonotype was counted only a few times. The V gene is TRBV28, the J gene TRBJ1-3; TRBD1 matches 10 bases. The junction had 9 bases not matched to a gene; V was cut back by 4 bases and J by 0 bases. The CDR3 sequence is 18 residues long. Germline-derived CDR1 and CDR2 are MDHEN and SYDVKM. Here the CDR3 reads CASSSPGTGVPSGNTIYF. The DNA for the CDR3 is TGTGCCAGCAGTTCCCCTGGGACAGGGGTTCCCTCTGGAAACACCATATATTTT.

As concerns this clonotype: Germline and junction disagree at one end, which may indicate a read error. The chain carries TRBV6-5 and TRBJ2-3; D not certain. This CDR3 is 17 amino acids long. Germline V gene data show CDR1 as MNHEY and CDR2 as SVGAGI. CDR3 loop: CASSYYIGSPIGDTQYF. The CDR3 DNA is TGTGCCAGCAGCTACTATATAGGCTCCCCGATAGGAGATACGCAGTATTTT.

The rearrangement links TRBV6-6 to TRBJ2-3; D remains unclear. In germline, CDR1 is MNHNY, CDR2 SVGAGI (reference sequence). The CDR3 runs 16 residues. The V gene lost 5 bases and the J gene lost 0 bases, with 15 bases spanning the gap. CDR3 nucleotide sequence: TGTGCCAGCAGTCCCCATCGGGTTACTAGCACAGATACGCAGTATTTT. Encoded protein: CASSPHRVTSTDTQYF.

CDR3 residues: CASSTTGNQPQHF. Here the CDR3 DNA reads TGTGCCAGCAGTACGACAGGGAATCAGCCCCAGCATTTT. This sequence joins TRBV12-3 or TRBV12-4 and TRBJ1-5; 7 nucleotides agree with TRBD1. With V trimmed by 5 bases and J by 4 bases, 2 bases remained unmatched. The CDR3 sequence is 13 residues long.

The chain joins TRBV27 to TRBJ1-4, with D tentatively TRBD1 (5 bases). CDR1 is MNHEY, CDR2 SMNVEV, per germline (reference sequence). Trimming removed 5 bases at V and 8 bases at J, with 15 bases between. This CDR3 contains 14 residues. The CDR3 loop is CASSPGRLWEKLFF. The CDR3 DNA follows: TGTGCCAGCAGTCCGGGACGGCTTTGGGAAAAACTGTTTTTT.

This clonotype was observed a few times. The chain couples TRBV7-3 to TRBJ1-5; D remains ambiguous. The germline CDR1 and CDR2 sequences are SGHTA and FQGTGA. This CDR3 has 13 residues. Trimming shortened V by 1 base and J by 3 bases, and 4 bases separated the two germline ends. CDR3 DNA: TGTGCCAGCAGCTTAAACCCCAATCAGCCCCAGCATTTT. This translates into CASSLNPNQPQHF.

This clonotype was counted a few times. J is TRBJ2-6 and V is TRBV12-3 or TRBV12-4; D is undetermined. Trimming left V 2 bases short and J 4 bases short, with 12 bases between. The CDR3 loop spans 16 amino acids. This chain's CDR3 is CASSLFFLSGANVLTF. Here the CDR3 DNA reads TGTGCCAGCAGTTTATTCTTCTTATCCGGGGCCAACGTCCTGACTTTC.

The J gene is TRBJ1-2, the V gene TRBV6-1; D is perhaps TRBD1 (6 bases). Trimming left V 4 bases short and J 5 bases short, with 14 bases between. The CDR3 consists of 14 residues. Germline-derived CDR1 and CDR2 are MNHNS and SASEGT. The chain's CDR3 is CASSVGDIRYGYTF. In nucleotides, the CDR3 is TGTGCCAGCAGTGTCGGGGACATTAGATATGGCTACACCTTC.

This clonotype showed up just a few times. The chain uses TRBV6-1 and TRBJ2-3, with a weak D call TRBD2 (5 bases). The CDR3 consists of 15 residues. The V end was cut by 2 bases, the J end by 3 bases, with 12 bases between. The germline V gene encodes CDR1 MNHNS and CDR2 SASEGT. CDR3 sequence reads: CASSELSVGTDTQYF. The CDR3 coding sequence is TGTGCCAGCAGTGAACTTAGCGTCGGGACAGATACGCAGTATTTT.

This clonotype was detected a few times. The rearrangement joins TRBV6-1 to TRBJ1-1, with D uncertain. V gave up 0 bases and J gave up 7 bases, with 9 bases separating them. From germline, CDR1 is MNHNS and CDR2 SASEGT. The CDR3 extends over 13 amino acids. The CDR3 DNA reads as TGTGCCAGCAGTGAAGCTCGGCTATATGAAGCTTTCTTT. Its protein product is CASSEARLYEAFF.

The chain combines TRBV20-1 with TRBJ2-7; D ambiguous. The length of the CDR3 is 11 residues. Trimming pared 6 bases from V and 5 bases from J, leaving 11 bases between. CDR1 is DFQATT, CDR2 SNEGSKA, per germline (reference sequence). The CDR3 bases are TGCAGTGCCCCCCTTTCCCACGAGCAGTACTTC. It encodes CSAPLSHEQYF.

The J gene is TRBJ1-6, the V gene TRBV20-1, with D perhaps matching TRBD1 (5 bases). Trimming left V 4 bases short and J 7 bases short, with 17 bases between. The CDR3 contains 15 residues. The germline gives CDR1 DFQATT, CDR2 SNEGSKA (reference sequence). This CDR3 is CSATAGSRTNSPLHF. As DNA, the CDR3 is TGCAGTGCTACCGCAGGGAGTAGGACGAATTCACCCCTCCACTTT.

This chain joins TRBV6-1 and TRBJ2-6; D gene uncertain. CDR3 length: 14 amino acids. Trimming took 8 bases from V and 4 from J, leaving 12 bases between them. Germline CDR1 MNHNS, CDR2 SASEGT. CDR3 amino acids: CASLFGGGANVLTF. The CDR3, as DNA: TGTGCCAGCCTCTTCGGCGGAGGGGCCAACGTCCTGACTTTC.

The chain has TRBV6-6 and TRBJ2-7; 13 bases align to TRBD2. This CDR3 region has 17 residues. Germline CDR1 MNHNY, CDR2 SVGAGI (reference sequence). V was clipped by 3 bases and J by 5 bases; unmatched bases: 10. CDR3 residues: CASSYPGLAGLVHEQYF. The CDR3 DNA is TGTGCCAGCAGTTATCCGGGACTAGCGGGATTAGTCCACGAGCAGTACTTC.

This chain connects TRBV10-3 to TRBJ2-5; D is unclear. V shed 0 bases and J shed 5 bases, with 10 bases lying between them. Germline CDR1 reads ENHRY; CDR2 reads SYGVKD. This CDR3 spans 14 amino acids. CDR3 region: CAISESQLGETQYF. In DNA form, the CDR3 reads TGTGCCATCAGTGAGTCTCAGCTCGGCGAGACCCAGTACTTC.

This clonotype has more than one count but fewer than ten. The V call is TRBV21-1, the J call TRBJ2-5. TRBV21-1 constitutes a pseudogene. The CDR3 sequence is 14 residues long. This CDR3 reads CASSQGGHQETQYF. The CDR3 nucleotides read TGTGCCAGCAGCCAAGGGGGGCACCAAGAGACCCAGTACTTC.

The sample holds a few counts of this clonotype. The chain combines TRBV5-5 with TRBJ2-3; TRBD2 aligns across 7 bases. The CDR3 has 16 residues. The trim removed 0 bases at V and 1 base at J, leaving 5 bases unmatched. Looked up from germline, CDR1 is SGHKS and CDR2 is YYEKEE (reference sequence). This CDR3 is CASSLEPGGRTDTQYF. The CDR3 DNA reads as TGTGCCAGCAGCTTGGAACCGGGAGGACGCACAGATACGCAGTATTTT.

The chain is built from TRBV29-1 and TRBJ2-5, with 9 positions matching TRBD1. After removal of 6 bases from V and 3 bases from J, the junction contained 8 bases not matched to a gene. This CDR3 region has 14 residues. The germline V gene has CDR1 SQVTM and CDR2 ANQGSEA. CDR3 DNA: TGCAGCGTCCGGGACAGGGAAGGAAAAGAGACCCAGTACTTC. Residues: CSVRDREGKETQYF.

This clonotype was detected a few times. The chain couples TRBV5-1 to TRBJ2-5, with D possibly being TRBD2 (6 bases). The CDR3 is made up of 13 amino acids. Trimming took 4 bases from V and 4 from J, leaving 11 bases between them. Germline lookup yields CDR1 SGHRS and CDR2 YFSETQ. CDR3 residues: CASSQAGSETQYF. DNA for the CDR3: TGCGCCAGCAGCCAGGCGGGGTCAGAGACCCAGTACTTC.

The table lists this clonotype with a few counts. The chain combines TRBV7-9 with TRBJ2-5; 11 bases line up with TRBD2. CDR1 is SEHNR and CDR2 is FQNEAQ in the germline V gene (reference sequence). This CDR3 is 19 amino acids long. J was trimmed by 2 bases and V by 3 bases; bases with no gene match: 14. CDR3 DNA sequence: TGTGCCAGCAGCTTGGCTCTAGCGGGAGGCCCGGGGATTCAAGAGACCCAGTACTTC. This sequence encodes CASSLALAGGPGIQETQYF.

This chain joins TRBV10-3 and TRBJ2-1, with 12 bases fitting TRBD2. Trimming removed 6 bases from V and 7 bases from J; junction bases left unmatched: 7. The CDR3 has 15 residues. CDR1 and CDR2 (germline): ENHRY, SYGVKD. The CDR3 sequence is CAISILAGGPNEQFF. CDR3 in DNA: TGTGCCATCAGCATACTAGCGGGAGGCCCTAATGAGCAGTTCTTC.

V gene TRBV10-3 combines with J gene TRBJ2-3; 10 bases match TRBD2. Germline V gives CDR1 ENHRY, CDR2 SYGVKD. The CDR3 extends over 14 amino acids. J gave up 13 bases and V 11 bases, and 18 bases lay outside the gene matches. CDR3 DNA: TGTGCCTCAAAGGGGACTAGCGCCGCCGAGAGGGAGTATTTT. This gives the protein CASKGTSAAEREYF.